The 17 T cell receptor beta chains listed next were all sequenced from one sample in a study of T cells in Graves' hyperthyroidism and ophthalmopathy. Researchers amplified the TCR beta CDR3 regions from RNA transcripts. A set of HTBI primers served as the primers for a first-round RT-PCR of the TCR CDR3. TCRdb fed the multiplex PCR reads into MiXCR, producing one record per CDR3 protein. The sample lists hundreds of thousands of distinct CDR3 sequences, 15% to 20% occurring once. The source material was blood. The receptors originated from a woman in her 40s with Graves' ophthalmopathy.

This clonotype has just a few counts. This chain uses TRBV5-1 with TRBJ2-5; D gene unclear. The CDR3 length is 14 residues. CDR1 SGHRS and CDR2 YFSETQ come from the germline V gene. Trimming stripped 2 bases from V and 0 bases from J, with 8 bases between. CDR3 loop: CASSFNSYQETQYF. The DNA for the CDR3 is TGCGCCAGCAGCTTTAACAGTTACCAAGAGACCCAGTACTTC.

This rearrangement joins TRBV6-2 or TRBV6-3 to TRBJ1-2; tentatively, D is TRBD1 (5 bases). The V end was cut by 11 bases, the J end by 0 bases, with 16 bases between. The CDR3 runs 14 residues. CDR1 and CDR2 (germline): MNHEY, SVGEGT. CDR3 bases: TGTGCCTGCCTCTTACCGGGGGCTAACTATGGCTACACCTTC. The encoded protein is CACLLPGANYGYTF.

This clonotype was observed many times. The rearrangement uses TRBV11-3 and TRBJ1-1; a weak D match, TRBD1 (6 bases). The CDR3 is made up of 17 amino acids. Germline-derived CDR1 and CDR2 are SGHNT and YENEEA. V gave up 5 bases and J gave up 1 base, with 20 bases separating them. CDR3 protein: CASSPNDPQGENTEAFF. The DNA for the CDR3 is TGTGCCAGCAGCCCAAACGACCCACAGGGTGAGAACACTGAAGCTTTCTTT.

This clonotype has at least ten counts. The genes are TRBV27 and TRBJ1-4; 7 positions match TRBD1. Germline CDR1 and CDR2: MNHEY and SMNVEV (reference sequence). Unmatched junction bases numbered 12, after V lost 4 bases and J lost 7 bases. The CDR3 has 16 residues. CDR3 amino acids: CASSSQTGAVSEKLFF. The CDR3, as DNA: TGTGCCAGCAGTTCCCAAACAGGGGCAGTTAGTGAAAAACTGTTTTTT.

This clonotype was seen at least ten times. The V and J genes are TRBV6-1 and TRBJ2-7; TRBD2 agrees at 9 bases. Trimming at V came to 5 bases and at J to 0 bases, leaving 8 bases not matched to a gene. Per the germline V gene, CDR1 is MNHNS and CDR2 is SASEGT. The CDR3 consists of 16 residues. The CDR3 region is CASSPLTSGSSYEQYF. CDR3 DNA: TGTGCCAGCAGTCCCTTGACTAGCGGTTCCTCCTACGAGCAGTACTTC.

This clonotype was recorded many times. This chain connects TRBV3-1 to TRBJ2-1; no definite D call. Trimming cost V 0 bases and J 6 bases, with 12 bases left between them. This CDR3 spans 15 amino acids. Germline lookup yields CDR1 LGHDT and CDR2 YNNKEL (reference sequence). The CDR3 protein is CASSQDFTYGNEQFF. In nucleotides, the CDR3 is TGTGCCAGCAGCCAAGATTTTACGTATGGCAATGAGCAGTTCTTC.

This clonotype came up a few times. The rearrangement uses TRBV19 and TRBJ2-2, with D perhaps matching TRBD1 (7 bases). V was cut by 1 base and J by 4 bases, with 16 bases left in between. The CDR3 has 17 amino acids. Germline loops: CDR1 LNHDA, CDR2 SQIVND (reference sequence). The CDR3 region is CASSIASRGAFTGELFF. CDR3 in DNA: TGTGCCAGTAGTATAGCCTCCAGGGGGGCCTTCACCGGGGAGCTGTTTTTT.

V usage is TRBV7-9 and J usage is TRBJ2-7, with D possibly matching TRBD2 (5 bases). Trimming left V 1 base short and J 2 bases short, with 12 bases between. Germline values: CDR1 SEHNR, CDR2 FQNEAQ (reference sequence). The CDR3 loop spans 15 amino acids. CDR3 DNA sequence: TGTGCCAGCAGCTTAGGGCCGGGGAGTCCCTACGAGCAGTACTTC. Encoded protein: CASSLGPGSPYEQYF.

This clonotype showed up many times. This sequence joins TRBV3-1 and TRBJ1-2, with D maybe TRBD1 (6 bases). This CDR3 has 18 amino acids. The V end lost 1 base, the J end lost 4 bases, and 22 bases lay between the germline ends. The germline CDR1 and CDR2 sequences are LGHDT and YNNKEL (reference sequence). The CDR3 sequence: CASSQVGFRGGYIYGYTF. CDR3 in DNA: TGTGCCAGCAGCCAAGTAGGATTTAGGGGGGGGTATATCTATGGCTACACCTTC.

V is TRBV12-3 or TRBV12-4 and J is TRBJ2-3; D gene uncertain. The CDR3 is made up of 15 amino acids. V was pared by 3 bases and J by 4 bases, with 14 bases between. CDR3 in amino acids: CASSFRYPTSDTQYF. In DNA form, the CDR3 reads TGTGCCAGCAGTTTTAGATACCCCACGTCAGATACGCAGTATTTT.

This clonotype occurred a few times. CDR3 amino acids: CASKASGTGEQYF. The CDR3 coding sequence is TGTGCCAGTAAGGCTAGCGGGACCGGGGAGCAGTACTTC. This chain joins TRBV19 and TRBJ2-7; 9 bases line up with TRBD2. J was trimmed by 7 bases and V by 7 bases; bases with no gene match: 8. This CDR3 comprises 13 residues. Germline V gene lookup returns CDR1 LNHDA and CDR2 SQIVND (reference sequence).

This clonotype was observed a handful of times. The chain joins TRBV7-8 to TRBJ2-7, with D unclear. V was pared by 4 bases and J by 7 bases, with 26 bases between. Looked up from germline, CDR1 is SGHVS and CDR2 is FQNEAQ. This CDR3 region has 17 residues. The CDR3 is CASSYARTAVVGGEQYF. CDR3 nucleotide sequence: TGTGCCAGCAGCTACGCGAGGACGGCAGTTGTGGGCGGAGAGCAGTACTTC.

This clonotype was seen many times. The rearrangement joins TRBV2 to TRBJ1-1; D uncertain. Germline loops: CDR1 SNHLY, CDR2 FYNNEI. This CDR3 has 15 amino acids. The germline V and J ends were trimmed by 2 bases and 1 base, with 11 bases remaining between them. The CDR3 nucleotides read TGTGCCAGCAGTGAAAACCCCCATGGGAACACTGAAGCTTTCTTT. Translation: CASSENPHGNTEAFF.

This clonotype has a count of ten or more. The chain joins TRBV2 to TRBJ2-7; D perhaps matches TRBD1 (5 bases). The CDR3 length is 11 residues. The germline gives CDR1 SNHLY, CDR2 FYNNEI. V lost 6 bases and J lost 4, with 7 bases in between. CDR3 sequence (DNA): TGTGCCAGCAGCCGACAGTACGAGCAGTACTTC. Protein sequence: CASSRQYEQYF.

The V call is TRBV6-1, the J call TRBJ2-3; D ambiguous. Germline V gene lookup returns CDR1 MNHNS and CDR2 SASEGT. The CDR3 runs to 15 residues. V was shortened by 8 bases and J by 2 bases, with 17 bases between the two germline ends. The CDR3 sequence: CASSLRSQNTDTQYF. The CDR3, as DNA: TGTGCCAGCTCTTTGCGGAGCCAGAACACAGATACGCAGTATTTT.

A few counts support this clonotype. This sequence joins TRBV2 and TRBJ2-5; 8 bases line up with TRBD1. Per germline, CDR1 SNHLY and CDR2 FYNNEI. Germline trimming cut 4 bases from V and 5 bases from J; bases unmatched to any gene: 9. The CDR3 has 15 residues. CDR3: CASSAGQGAWETQYF. The CDR3 region has the DNA TGTGCCAGCAGTGCGGGTCAGGGGGCCTGGGAGACCCAGTACTTC. Complete variable domain (other parts from reference TRBV2 and TRBJ2-5): EPEVTQTPSHQVTQMGQEVILRCVPISNHLYFYWYRQILGQKVEFLVSFYNNEISEKSEIFDDQFSVERPDGSNFTLKIRSTKLEDSAMYFCASSAGQGAWETQYFGPGTRLLVL.

This clonotype was counted at least ten times. The CDR3 is CAWSVQGEEQFF. In DNA form, the CDR3 reads TGTGCCTGGAGTGTACAGGGGGAGGAGCAGTTCTTC. The chain joins TRBV30 to TRBJ2-1, with 8 bases that match TRBD1. The ends lost 0 bases at V and 10 bases at J; junction bases unmatched: 2. This CDR3 has 12 amino acids. From germline, CDR1 is GTSNPN and CDR2 SVGIG (reference sequence).